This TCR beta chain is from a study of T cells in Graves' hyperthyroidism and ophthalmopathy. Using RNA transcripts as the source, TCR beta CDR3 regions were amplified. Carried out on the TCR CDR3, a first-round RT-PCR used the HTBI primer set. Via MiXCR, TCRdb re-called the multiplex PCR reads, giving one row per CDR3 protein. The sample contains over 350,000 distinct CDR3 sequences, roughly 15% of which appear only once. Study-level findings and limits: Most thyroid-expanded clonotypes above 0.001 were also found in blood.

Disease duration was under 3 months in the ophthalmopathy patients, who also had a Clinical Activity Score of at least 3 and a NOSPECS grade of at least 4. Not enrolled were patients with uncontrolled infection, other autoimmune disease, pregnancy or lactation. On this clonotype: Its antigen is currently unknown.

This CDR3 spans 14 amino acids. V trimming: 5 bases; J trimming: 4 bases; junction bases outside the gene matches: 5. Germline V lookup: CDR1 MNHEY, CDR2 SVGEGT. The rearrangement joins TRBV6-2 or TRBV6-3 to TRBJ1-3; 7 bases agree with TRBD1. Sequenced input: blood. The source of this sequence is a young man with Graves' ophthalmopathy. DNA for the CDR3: TGTGCCAGCAGTCGAGTGGACAGGGGAAACACCATATATTTT. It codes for CASSRVDRGNTIYF.